This T cell receptor (beta chain) was documented in a study of T cells after yellow fever vaccination (dated by TCRdb to between 2018 and 2021). Context from the whole study: Libraries from fractions with low cell numbers were prepared with the SMART-Seq v4 Ultra Low Input RNA kit. To track T-cell clones before and after primary and booster YFV17D yellow fever vaccination, bulk TCR alpha and beta repertoires were sequenced longitudinally. Two healthy male donors, one aged 18 to 29 and one aged 30 to 39 years, were included in the cohort. Bulk PBMC replicates and cell subsets were isolated from blood drawn at multiple timepoints before and after both primary and secondary immunization.

TCR cDNA was synthesized by 5'RACE template switching, through which a universal primer site and unique molecular identifiers were introduced. Priming of cDNA synthesis was performed from both the TCR alpha and TCR beta constant segments. Library amplification involved two PCR steps, and the second step added sample barcodes and sequencing adapters. Sequencing of libraries was performed on Illumina HiSeq 2500 (2x100 bp) or NovaSeq (2x150 bp). The paper's processing steps were these. MIGEC was used to demultiplex reads and collapse the reads into UMI consensus sequences, and MiXCR was used for V(D)J alignment. Using edgeR on replicate PBMC samples, clonotypes were called vaccine-responding if FDR was below 0.01 and the log2 fold change was above 5 up to day 15. CD4 or CD8 identity was assigned to each bulk clonotype according to whether the clonotype was present at higher abundance in the sequenced CD4 repertoire or the sequenced CD8 repertoire. TCRdb redid the processing of the public reads, applying fastp at Q25 and MiXCR, and retained in-frame beta chains. Every distinct CDR3 protein forms one entry, paired with its most common genes and DNA. TCRdb's processing, not the study's, gives the V and J calls here. The table for this sample lists 150,000 or so distinct CDR3 sequences; less than 9% of them were counted only once. The ten largest clones capture under 3% of the sample.

The treatment or condition label on this specimen signifies: live attenuated yellow fever vaccine strain. PBMCs were isolated from peripheral blood using a standard Ficoll-Paque protocol. Dynabeads CD4 and CD8 positive selection kits were used to isolate the CD4 and CD8 T-cell fractions. RNA was extracted with TriZol from bulk PBMCs, CD4 and CD8 fractions, and dextramer-positive and dextramer-negative fractions. The study at large found these results: After the booster, most clones that had expanded after primary vaccination were detected again (roughly 96% of CD4 and around nine tenths of CD8), suggesting broad maintenance of memory. The study included only a couple of donors, which limits how far the findings can be generalized. FACS-sorted repertoires could contain abundant contaminating clonotypes from the bulk population, so computational filtering was required. Compared with the primary T-cell response, the secondary T-cell response was faster but weaker, reaching its peak on day 5 rather than on day 15. A small share of clonotypes occurred in both CD4 and CD8 compartments, likely arising from convergent recombination.

Looking up the germline V gene (reference sequence) yields CDR1 MNHEY and CDR2 SMNVEV. V is cut by 0 bases and J by 6 bases, and the space between the germline ends is 8 bases. The CDR3 spans 13 residues, from the cysteine through the phenylalanine. Just the 39-base CDR3 DNA is kept, in frame starting at base 1. Of note for this clonotype: What this receptor recognizes is not known. No quality values exist for individual bases; no much larger clone is one base distant.

The chain is assembled from TRBV27 and TRBJ2-5; the D gene is not confidently resolved. The sequencing here drew on CD4+ T cells sorted from PBMCs, taken about 5 days after the first yellow fever vaccination. The receptor was derived from a man younger than 35 who received the YFV17D yellow fever vaccine. The sequenced DNA is TGTGCCAGCAGTTTATCCGCGGACCAGACCCAGTACTTC. Translated, it gives CASSLSADQTQYF.